The sequence of this T cell receptor beta chain was determined in a study of a mutant IDH1 vaccine in newly diagnosed glioma. The wider study: Following radiotherapy alone, or alongside temozolomide cycles, vaccination was started after an interval of 4-6 weeks. Patients had received radiotherapy, temozolomide, or both previously, most receiving both.

Method: immunoSEQ multiplex PCR; TCRdb's copy keeps in-frame clones and lacks some. Of tens of thousands of clones listed, about 79% were seen once; the top ten hold 9% to 15%. Time point noted: week 35, safety follow-up. Doses of 300 ug of mutant IDH1 20-mer peptide were given with topical imiquimod. The table lists this clone with a count of one. Its specificity is not known. This clonotype was sampled from a man between 35 and 55 years old with glioma. The sample in question was PBMCs, obtained from a glioma patient whose treatment included an IDH1 peptide vaccine.

Here the CDR3 DNA reads TGCGCCAGCATCTCCGGGGGGGACAACACTGAAGCTTTCTTT. Translating gives CASISGGDNTEAFF. This chain uses TRBV5-1 with TRBJ1-1; D may be TRBD1 (5 bases). The CDR3 sequence is 14 residues long. V lost 6 bases to trimming and J lost 2 bases, with 14 bases between them. Germline CDR1 and CDR2: SGHRS and YFSETQ.